One sample yielded the 2 T cell receptor beta chains listed below, sequenced in a study of blood T cells in healthy people across ages. Then a second PCR, running about 7 to 11 cycles, was carried out with a sample-barcoded 5' primer and a J-beta primer mix. TCRdb ran MiXCR on the 5' RACE reads and lists one entry per CDR3 protein. The table shows roughly 800,000 distinct CDR3 sequences, with 20% to 30% occurring only once. The sample was also reused in another study, on T cells of mothers and their children.

The sequenced sample was blood. The receptors shown here come from a boy under 18 in good health.

The chain recombines TRBV7-2 with TRBJ1-5, with 8 bases aligning to TRBD1. The V gene end was trimmed by 5 bases and the J gene end by 11 bases; junction bases not matched to a gene: 14. Per germline, CDR1 SGHTA and CDR2 FQGNSA. CDR3 length: 15 amino acids. The CDR3 bases are TGTGCCAGCAGCCCCCCGGGACAGGCCGTGGGGGCCCAGCATTTT. Protein: CASSPPGQAVGAQHF.

The rearrangement links TRBV6-2 or TRBV6-3 to TRBJ2-1, with a tentative D call TRBD1 (6 bases). Per the germline V gene, CDR1 is MNHEY and CDR2 is SVGEGT. CDR3 length equals 14 residues. V was trimmed by 4 bases and J by 4 bases, leaving 11 bases between them. CDR3 DNA sequence: TGTGCCAGCAGTTTTCGCACAGGGTACAATGAGCAGTTCTTC. Protein: CASSFRTGYNEQFF.